Reported below is one TCR beta chain. This specimen belongs to a study of blood T cell repertoires in COVID-19. Study-level information: The study drew acute and convalescent COVID-19 samples from the United States, Italy and Spain.

Original processing notes: Estimation of nucleated cell counts relied on the amplification of reference gene primers. TCRdb's table, derived via immunoSEQ multiplex PCR, lists solely in-frame clones and lacks some. V and J calls and clone size come straight from that table; D and trimming were deduced from the DNA. This table has some 460,000 clones, around 90% appearing once. V shed 1 base, J shed 8 bases, and the junction held 4 bases outside the gene matches. Germline assignment: CDR1 SGHTA and CDR2 FQGTGA. This CDR3 is 15 amino acids long. The chain has TRBV7-3 and TRBJ1-6; 8 nucleotides match TRBD1. The TCR sequence derives from a woman aged 18 to 35 who had recovered from COVID-19. The sequenced sample consisted of PBMCs or T cells enriched from blood (not recorded which). In nucleotides, the CDR3 is TGTGCCAGCAGCTTAAACCAGGGGGCTTATTCACCCCTCCACTTT. Protein product: CASSLNQGAYSPLHF.